A single sample is the source of the 26 T cell receptor beta chains below, sequenced in a study of neurological immune-mediated disorders. TCRdb recomputed calls from the 5' RACE reads with MiXCR, one row per CDR3 protein. Altogether over 45,000 distinct CDR3 sequences are present, approximately 3.6% being singletons, with the ten largest covering roughly 1.9%. Sample: CD4+ T cells from blood. All receptors come from a woman aged 40 to 49 with multiple sclerosis.

Ten or more counts support this clonotype. The chain has TRBV4-1 and TRBJ2-5; D is unresolved. The V end lost 4 bases, the J end lost 5 bases, and 20 bases lay between the germline ends. This CDR3 has 16 residues. The germline CDR1 and CDR2 sequences are MGHRA and YSYEKL. The DNA for the CDR3 is TGCGCCAGCAGCCTCCGGCCCCCTAGGCTTGAGGAGACCCAGTACTTC. This translates into CASSLRPPRLEETQYF.

This clonotype showed up many times. The gene calls are TRBV19 and TRBJ2-4, with D perhaps matching TRBD2 (5 bases). The CDR3 is made up of 15 amino acids. Trimming pared 4 bases from V and 3 bases from J, leaving 13 bases between. The germline V gene has CDR1 LNHDA and CDR2 SQIVND (reference sequence). In nucleotides, the CDR3 is TGTGCCAGTAGTACGTCTCGGGGATACAAAAACATTCAGTACTTC. Its protein is CASSTSRGYKNIQYF.

The sample holds many counts of this clonotype. The V gene is TRBV3-1, the J gene TRBJ2-6; D ambiguous. Germline values: CDR1 LGHDT, CDR2 YNNKEL (reference sequence). This CDR3 spans 16 amino acids. The V and J ends lost 1 base and 0 bases respectively, with 7 bases between them. The CDR3 loop reads CASSQGAYSGANVLTF. The CDR3 coding sequence is TGTGCCAGCAGCCAAGGGGCCTACTCTGGGGCCAACGTCCTGACTTTC.

The table lists this clonotype with many counts. This chain uses TRBV20-1 with TRBJ1-5; D remains unclear. Germline V gene data show CDR1 as DFQATT and CDR2 as SNEGSKA (reference sequence). This CDR3 has 13 residues. The V end lost 7 bases, the J end lost 2 bases, and 12 bases lay between the germline ends. The CDR3 loop reads CSGGLGGNQPQHF. The CDR3 DNA follows: TGCAGTGGTGGGCTTGGGGGCAATCAGCCCCAGCATTTT.

In its sample, this clonotype was seen many times. The J gene is TRBJ2-3, the V gene TRBV20-1, with unresolved D. This CDR3 contains 15 residues. V was clipped by 0 bases and J by 4 bases, with 14 bases between them. Looked up from germline, CDR1 is DFQATT and CDR2 is SNEGSKA (reference sequence). The DNA for the CDR3 is TGCAGTGCTAGAGATAGACCCCTCTTTGCAGATACGCAGTATTTT. Residues: CSARDRPLFADTQYF.

This clonotype was seen at least ten times. The chain uses TRBV4-2 and TRBJ2-7, with D unclear. The CDR3 spans 14 residues. CDR1 LGHNA and CDR2 YNFKEQ come from the germline V gene. V was pared by 0 bases and J by 6 bases, with 12 bases between. The CDR3 DNA follows: TGTGCCAGCAGCCAAGATGGGGTCTTAGCCGAGCAGTACTTC. As protein: CASSQDGVLAEQYF.

In this sample, this clonotype turned up many times. The chain carries TRBV5-6 and TRBJ1-2; 7 bases align to TRBD1. Germline CDR1 reads SGHDT; CDR2 reads YYEEEE. This CDR3 has 14 residues. Unmatched junction bases numbered 5, after V lost 6 bases and J lost 0 bases. CDR3 sequence: CASILQGPNYGYTF. The CDR3 nucleotides are TGTGCCAGCATCCTACAGGGGCCTAACTATGGCTACACCTTC.

This clonotype occurred many times. The chain is built from TRBV5-1 and TRBJ1-6, with D possibly TRBD1 on 5 matching bases. Trimming took off 6 bases at V and 3 bases at J, with 16 bases between the two ends. The V gene's germline CDR1 is SGHRS and CDR2 YFSETQ. This CDR3 has 16 amino acids. CDR3 protein: CASTRGTEGYNSPLHF. CDR3 DNA sequence: TGCGCCAGCACCCGGGGGACGGAAGGCTATAATTCACCCCTCCACTTT.

This clonotype appeared many times. This sequence joins TRBV24-1 and TRBJ2-3, with D perhaps matching TRBD1 (6 bases). There are 15 residues in the CDR3. CDR1 and CDR2 (germline): KGHDR, SFDVKD. Deletions cut 3 bases from V and 0 bases from J, with 9 bases between. The CDR3 bases are TGTGCCACCAGTGATCACAGGGCTAGCACAGATACGCAGTATTTT. Amino acids: CATSDHRASTDTQYF.

This clonotype has at least ten counts. The chain has TRBV5-1 and TRBJ2-7; D remains ambiguous. Trimming stripped 2 bases from V and 0 bases from J, with 6 bases between. The germline V gene encodes CDR1 SGHRS and CDR2 YFSETQ. CDR3 length: 13 amino acids. The CDR3 sequence: CASSFDNSYEQYF. CDR3 nucleotide sequence: TGCGCCAGCAGCTTCGACAACTCCTACGAGCAGTACTTC.

This clonotype was counted ten times or more. V is TRBV4-1 and J is TRBJ1-5; a weak D match, TRBD1 (5 bases). CDR3 length: 16 residues. V lost 3 bases and J lost 7, with 19 bases in between. Germline V lookup: CDR1 MGHRA, CDR2 YSYEKL. CDR3 loop: CASSQTGTGRGQPQHF. As DNA, the CDR3 is TGCGCCAGCAGCCAGACCGGGACGGGGCGGGGGCAGCCCCAGCATTTT.

This clonotype showed up many times. The rearrangement joins TRBV5-1 to TRBJ1-1, with 10 bases aligning to TRBD1. Germline V lookup: CDR1 SGHRS, CDR2 YFSETQ. CDR3 size: 14 residues. Losses at the gene ends were 4 bases for V and 5 bases for J; bases not matched to a gene: 5. Written as DNA, the CDR3 is TGCGCCAGCAGCCACGGACAGGGGGGGACTGAAGCTTTCTTT. Its translation is CASSHGQGGTEAFF. The full variable domain, with the rest looked up from reference TRBV5-1 and TRBJ1-1, is KAGVTQTPRYLIKTRGQQVTLSCSPISGHRSVSWYQQTPGQGLQFLFEYFSETQRNKGNFPGRFSGRQFSNSRSEMNVSTLELGDSALYLCASSHGQGGTEAFFGQGTRLTVV.

This clonotype was seen at least ten times. The chain links TRBV4-1 to TRBJ2-1, with 9 nucleotides matching TRBD2. The CDR3 is 16 amino acids. After removal of 1 base from V and 5 bases from J, the junction contained 6 bases not matched to a gene. Per the germline V gene, CDR1 is MGHRA and CDR2 is YSYEKL. The CDR3 DNA reads as TGCGCCAGCAGCCAAGTGCAGCGGGGGGTCCACAATGAGCAGTTCTTC. The encoded protein is CASSQVQRGVHNEQFF.

This clonotype was counted ten times or more. V gene TRBV20-1 combines with J gene TRBJ1-1; D not certain. Germline CDR1 and CDR2: DFQATT and SNEGSKA (reference sequence). Trimming removed 2 bases from V and 1 base from J, with 5 bases in between. The CDR3 contains 12 residues. The CDR3 bases are TGCAGTGCTAGAAAGGGGAACACTGAAGCTTTCTTT. Translating gives CSARKGNTEAFF.

This clonotype was seen more than once but under ten times. V usage is TRBV19 and J usage is TRBJ1-4, with 7 bases that match TRBD1. The CDR3 length is 15 residues. V shed 6 bases, J shed 4 bases, and the junction held 8 bases outside the gene matches. Germline V gene data show CDR1 as LNHDA and CDR2 as SQIVND (reference sequence). The CDR3 spells CASSTAGQRNEKLFF. CDR3 nucleotide sequence: TGTGCCAGTAGCACCGCGGGACAGCGTAATGAAAAACTGTTTTTT.

This clonotype occurred many times. The V call is TRBV20-1, the J call TRBJ1-1, with D uncertain. The length of the CDR3 is 14 residues. The V end was cut by 6 bases, the J end by 4 bases, with 18 bases between. Germline assignment: CDR1 DFQATT and CDR2 SNEGSKA (reference sequence). For the CDR3, the DNA is TGCAGTGCCCTCAACTGGGCCTCGATCACTGAAGCTTTCTTT. This sequence encodes CSALNWASITEAFF.

The table lists this clonotype with many counts. The CDR3 sequence is CASGSLGGTGQPQHF. CDR3 DNA sequence: TGTGCCAGCGGATCCCTGGGGGGGACAGGGCAGCCCCAGCATTTT. V is TRBV2 and J is TRBJ1-5; 9 bases agree with TRBD1. This CDR3 has 15 residues. Unmatched junction bases numbered 12, after V lost 8 bases and J lost 7 bases. Germline lookup yields CDR1 SNHLY and CDR2 FYNNEI.

This clonotype was detected ten times or more. This rearrangement joins TRBV6-1 to TRBJ2-7; TRBD1 might be the D (6 bases). With 1 base removed from V and 3 bases from J, the gap between germline ends came to 7 bases. The CDR3 covers 13 residues. CDR1 is MNHNS, CDR2 SASEGT, per germline. The CDR3 here is CASSEEQGYEQYF. Here the CDR3 DNA reads TGTGCCAGCAGTGAAGAACAGGGCTACGAGCAGTACTTC.

This clonotype was seen ten or more times. J is TRBJ2-1 and V is TRBV20-1, with 9 bases identical to TRBD2. Trimming took 1 base from V and 1 from J; bases not matched to a gene: 8. This CDR3 is built from 17 residues. CDR1 is DFQATT, CDR2 SNEGSKA, per germline (reference sequence). The CDR3 nucleotides read TGCAGTGCTAGAGGTATAGGGCGGGGGGGGTCCTACAATGAGCAGTTCTTC. Amino acids: CSARGIGRGGSYNEQFF.

This clonotype appeared many times. The chain carries TRBV6-6 and TRBJ2-1; 8 bases agree with TRBD2. V dropped 7 bases and J dropped 7; count of bases not matched to a gene: 3. CDR1 and CDR2 from the germline V gene are MNHNY and SVGAGI (reference sequence). CDR3 size: 12 residues. The CDR3 here is CASKLAENEQFF. DNA for the CDR3: TGTGCCAGCAAACTAGCGGAAAATGAGCAGTTCTTC.

This clonotype was seen at least ten times. The V gene is TRBV5-1, the J gene TRBJ1-4; D not certain. The CDR3 covers 15 residues. V was cut by 4 bases and J by 0 bases, with 10 bases left in between. From germline, CDR1 is SGHRS and CDR2 YFSETQ. The CDR3 loop reads CASSRNSATNEKLFF. CDR3 sequence (DNA): TGCGCCAGCAGCCGTAACAGTGCAACTAATGAAAAACTGTTTTTT.

This clonotype was found many times. The V call is TRBV12-3 or TRBV12-4, the J call TRBJ2-1; D is undetermined. CDR3 length: 12 amino acids. V was pared by 6 bases and J by 8 bases, with 11 bases between. The DNA of the CDR3 is TGTGCCAGCAGCTCTCCGGGTTATGAGCAGTTCTTC. This translates into CASSSPGYEQFF.

This clonotype has at least ten counts. The genes are TRBV29-1 and TRBJ2-5; 11 positions match TRBD1. The CDR3 runs 16 residues. The V gene end was trimmed by 4 bases and the J gene end by 5 bases; junction bases not matched to a gene: 12. Germline loops: CDR1 SQVTM, CDR2 ANQGSEA. CDR3 sequence (DNA): TGCAGCGTTGCTGGCTTGGACAGGGGGCCAGGGGAGACCCAGTACTTC. It yields the protein CSVAGLDRGPGETQYF.

There are many counts of this clonotype. The chain has TRBV5-5 and TRBJ2-3; D is undetermined. In germline, CDR1 is SGHKS, CDR2 YYEKEE (reference sequence). The CDR3 contains 14 residues. The V end lost 0 bases, the J end lost 4 bases, and 9 bases lay between the germline ends. The CDR3 nucleotides read TGTGCCAGCAGCTTGGCCATCACGGCAGATACGCAGTATTTT. Translating gives CASSLAITADTQYF.

This clonotype has at least ten counts. The chain is built from TRBV6-6 and TRBJ2-5, with a possible D match to TRBD2 (6 bases). CDR3 length: 15 residues. Trimming cost V 2 bases and J 5 bases, with 15 bases left between them. CDR1 MNHNY and CDR2 SVGAGI come from the germline V gene (reference sequence). The CDR3 DNA reads as TGTGCCAGCAGTTACGTACGGGACTTACGCGAGACCCAGTACTTC. Translated: CASSYVRDLRETQYF.

The sample holds a few counts of this clonotype. The chain couples TRBV6-5 to TRBJ1-1; TRBD1 matches 8 bases. Unmatched junction bases numbered 3, after V lost 2 bases and J lost 4 bases. The CDR3 consists of 14 residues. CDR1 is MNHEY and CDR2 is SVGAGI in the germline V gene. The CDR3 is CASSYGTGGTEAFF. The DNA of the CDR3 is TGTGCCAGCAGTTACGGTACAGGGGGCACTGAAGCTTTCTTT.